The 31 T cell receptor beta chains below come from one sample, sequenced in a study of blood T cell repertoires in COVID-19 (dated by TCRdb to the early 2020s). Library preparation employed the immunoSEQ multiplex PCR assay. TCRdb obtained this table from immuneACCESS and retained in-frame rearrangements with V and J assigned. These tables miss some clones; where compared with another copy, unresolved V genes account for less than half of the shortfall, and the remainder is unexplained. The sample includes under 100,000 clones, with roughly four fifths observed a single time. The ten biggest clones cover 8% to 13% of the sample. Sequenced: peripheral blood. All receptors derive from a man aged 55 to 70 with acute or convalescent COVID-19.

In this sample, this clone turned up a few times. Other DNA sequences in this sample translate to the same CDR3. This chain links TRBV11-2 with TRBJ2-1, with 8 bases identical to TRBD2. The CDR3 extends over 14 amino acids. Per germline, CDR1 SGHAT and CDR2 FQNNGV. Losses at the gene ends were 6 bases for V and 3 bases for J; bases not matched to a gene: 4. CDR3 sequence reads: CASRRGAGYNEQFF. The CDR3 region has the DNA TGTGCCAGCAGGCGGGGGGCCGGCTACAATGAGCAGTTCTTC.

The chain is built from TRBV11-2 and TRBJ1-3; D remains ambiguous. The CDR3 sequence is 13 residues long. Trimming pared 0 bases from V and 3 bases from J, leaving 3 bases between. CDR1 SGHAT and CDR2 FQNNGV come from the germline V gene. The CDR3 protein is CASSLDYGNTIYF. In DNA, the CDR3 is TGTGCCAGCAGCTTAGATTATGGAAACACCATATATTTT.

The CDR3 coding sequence is TGTGCCAGCAGACCAATAGCGACTTCCTACGAGCAGTACTTC. This codes for CASRPIATSYEQYF. The chain recombines TRBV6-6 with TRBJ2-7; D is perhaps TRBD2 (5 bases). The ends were cut back, 6 bases at V and 1 base at J, with 13 bases in the middle. This CDR3 contains 14 residues. Per germline, CDR1 MNHNY and CDR2 SVGAGI (reference sequence).

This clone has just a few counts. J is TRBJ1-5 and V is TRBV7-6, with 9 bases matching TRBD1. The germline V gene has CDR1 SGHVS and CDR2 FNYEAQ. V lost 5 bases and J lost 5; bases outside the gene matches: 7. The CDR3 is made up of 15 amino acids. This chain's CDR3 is CASSPRTGVHQPQHF. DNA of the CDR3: TGTGCCAGCAGCCCCCGGACAGGGGTTCATCAGCCCCAGCATTTT.

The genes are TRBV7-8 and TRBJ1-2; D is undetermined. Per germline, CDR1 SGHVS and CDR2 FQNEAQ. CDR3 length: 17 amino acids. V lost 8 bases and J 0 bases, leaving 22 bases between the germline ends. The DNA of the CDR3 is TGTGCCAGCTCGCTTCGGGCCCGCTCGGGAGCTAACTATGGCTACACCTTC. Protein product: CASSLRARSGANYGYTF.

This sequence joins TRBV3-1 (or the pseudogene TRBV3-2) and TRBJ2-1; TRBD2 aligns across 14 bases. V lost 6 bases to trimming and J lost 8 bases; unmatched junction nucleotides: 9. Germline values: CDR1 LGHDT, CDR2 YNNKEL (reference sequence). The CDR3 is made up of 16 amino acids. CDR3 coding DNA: TGTGCCAGCAGTTACTCCGGGACTAGCGGGAGTGATGAGCAGTTCTTC. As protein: CASSYSGTSGSDEQFF.

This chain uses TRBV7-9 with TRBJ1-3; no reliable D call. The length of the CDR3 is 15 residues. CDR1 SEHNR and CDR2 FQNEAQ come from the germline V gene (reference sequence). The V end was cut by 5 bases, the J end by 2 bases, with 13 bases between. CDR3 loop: CASSPGSITGNTIYF. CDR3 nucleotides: TGTGCCAGCAGCCCCGGGTCTATAACTGGAAACACCATATATTTT. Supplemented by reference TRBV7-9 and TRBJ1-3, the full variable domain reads DTGVSQNPRHKITKRGQNVTFRCDPISEHNRLYWYRQTLGQGPEFLTYFQNEAQLEKSRLLSDRFSAERPKGSFSTLEIQRTEQGDSAMYLCASSPGSITGNTIYFGEGSWLTVV.

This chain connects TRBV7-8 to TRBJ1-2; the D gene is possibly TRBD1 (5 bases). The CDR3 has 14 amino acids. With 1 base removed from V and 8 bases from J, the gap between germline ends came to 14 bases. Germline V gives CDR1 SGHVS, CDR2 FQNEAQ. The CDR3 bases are TGTGCCAGCAGCTTAGTGAGCGGGGGGGACGGCTACACCTTC. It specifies CASSLVSGGDGYTF.

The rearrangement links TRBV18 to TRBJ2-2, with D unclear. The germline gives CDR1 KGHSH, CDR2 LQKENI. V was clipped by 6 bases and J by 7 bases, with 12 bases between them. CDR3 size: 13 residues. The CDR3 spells CASSLLVDGELFF. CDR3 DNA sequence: TGTGCCAGCTCGCTTCTTGTAGACGGGGAGCTGTTTTTT.

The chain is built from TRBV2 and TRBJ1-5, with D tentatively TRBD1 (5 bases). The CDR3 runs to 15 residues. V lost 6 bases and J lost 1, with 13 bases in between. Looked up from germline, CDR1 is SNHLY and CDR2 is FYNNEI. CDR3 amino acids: CASRGVVGSNQPQHF. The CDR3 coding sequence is TGTGCCAGCAGAGGGGTGGTAGGGAGCAATCAGCCCCAGCATTTT.

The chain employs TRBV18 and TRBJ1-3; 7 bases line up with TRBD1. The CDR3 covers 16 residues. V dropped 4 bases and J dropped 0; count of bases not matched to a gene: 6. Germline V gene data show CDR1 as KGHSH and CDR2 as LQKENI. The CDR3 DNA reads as TGTGCCAGCTCACTGGGGACAGAAAGCTCTGGAAACACCATATATTTT. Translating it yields CASSLGTESSGNTIYF.

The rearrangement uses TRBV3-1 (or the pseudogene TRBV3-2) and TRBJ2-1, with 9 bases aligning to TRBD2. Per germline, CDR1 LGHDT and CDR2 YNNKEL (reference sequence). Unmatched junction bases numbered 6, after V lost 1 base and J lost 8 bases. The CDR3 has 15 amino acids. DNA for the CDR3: TGTGCCAGCAGCCAAGGTTCTAGCGGGGAGTATGAGCAGTTCTTC. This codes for CASSQGSSGEYEQFF.

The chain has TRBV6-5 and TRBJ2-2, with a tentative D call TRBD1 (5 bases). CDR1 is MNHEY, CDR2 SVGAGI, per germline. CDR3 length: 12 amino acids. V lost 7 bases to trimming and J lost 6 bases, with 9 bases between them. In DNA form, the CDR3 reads TGTGCCAGCAATGGGGCGTCCGGGGAGCTGTTTTTT. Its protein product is CASNGASGELFF.

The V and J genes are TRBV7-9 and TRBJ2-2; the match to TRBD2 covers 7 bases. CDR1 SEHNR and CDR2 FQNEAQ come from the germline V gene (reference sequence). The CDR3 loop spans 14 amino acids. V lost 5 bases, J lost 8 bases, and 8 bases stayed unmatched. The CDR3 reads CASSPGLTAGELFF. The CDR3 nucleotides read TGTGCCAGCAGCCCGGGACTAACGGCGGGGGAGCTGTTTTTT. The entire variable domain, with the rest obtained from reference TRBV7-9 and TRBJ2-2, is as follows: DTGVSQNPRHKITKRGQNVTFRCDPISEHNRLYWYRQTLGQGPEFLTYFQNEAQLEKSRLLSDRFSAERPKGSFSTLEIQRTEQGDSAMYLCASSPGLTAGELFFGEGSRLTVL.

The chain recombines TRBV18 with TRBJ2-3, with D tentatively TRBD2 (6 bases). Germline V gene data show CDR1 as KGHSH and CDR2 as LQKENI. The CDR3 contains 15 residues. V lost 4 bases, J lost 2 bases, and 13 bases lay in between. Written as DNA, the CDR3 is TGTGCCAGCTCACGGGTCTCGGACTACACAGATACGCAGTATTTT. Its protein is CASSRVSDYTDTQYF.

CDR3 residues: CASSWVGGAEKLFF. CDR3 coding DNA: TGCGCCAGCAGCTGGGTGGGTGGGGCCGAAAAACTGTTTTTT. The chain has TRBV5-1 and TRBJ1-4; D is perhaps TRBD1 (5 bases). The CDR3 totals 14 residues. Trimming pared 3 bases from V and 8 bases from J, leaving 14 bases between. CDR1 and CDR2 from the germline V gene are SGHRS and YFSETQ.

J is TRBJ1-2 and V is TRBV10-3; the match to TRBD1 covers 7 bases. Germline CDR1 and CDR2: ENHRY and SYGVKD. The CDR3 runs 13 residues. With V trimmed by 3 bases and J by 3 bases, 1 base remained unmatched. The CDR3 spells CAISDRGDYGYTF. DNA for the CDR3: TGTGCCATCAGTGACAGGGGGGACTATGGCTACACCTTC.

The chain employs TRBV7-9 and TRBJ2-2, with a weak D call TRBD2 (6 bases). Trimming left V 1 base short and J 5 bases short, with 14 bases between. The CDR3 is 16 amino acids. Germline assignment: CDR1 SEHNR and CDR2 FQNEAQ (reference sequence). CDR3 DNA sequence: TGTGCCAGCAGCTTAGTCGGGGGAGGTCGAACCGGGGAGCTGTTTTTT. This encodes CASSLVGGGRTGELFF.

The chain's CDR3 is CATEAGGPSYNEQFF. The DNA of the CDR3 is TGTGCCACCGAGGCGGGGGGACCCTCCTACAATGAGCAGTTCTTC. V usage is TRBV24-1 and J usage is TRBJ2-1; 8 bases fit TRBD2. The length of the CDR3 is 15 residues. The junction had 6 bases not matched to a gene; V was cut back by 9 bases and J by 0 bases. The germline V gene has CDR1 KGHDR and CDR2 SFDVKD.

The CDR3 region is CASSGTSGREETQYF. DNA for the CDR3: TGTGCCAGCAGTGGGACTAGCGGTCGGGAAGAGACCCAGTACTTC. This rearrangement joins TRBV5-4 to TRBJ2-5; 11 positions agree with TRBD2. Trimming took 5 bases from V and 3 from J; bases not matched to a gene: 6. Germline V gene data show CDR1 as SGHNT and CDR2 as YYREEE (reference sequence). CDR3 length equals 15 residues. Full variable domain (outside the CDR3, taken from reference TRBV5-4 and TRBJ2-5): ETGVTQSPTHLIKTRGQQVTLRCSSQSGHNTVSWYQQALGQGPQFIFQYYREEENGRGNFPPRFSGLQFPNYSSELNVNALELDDSALYLCASSGTSGREETQYFGPGTRLLVL.

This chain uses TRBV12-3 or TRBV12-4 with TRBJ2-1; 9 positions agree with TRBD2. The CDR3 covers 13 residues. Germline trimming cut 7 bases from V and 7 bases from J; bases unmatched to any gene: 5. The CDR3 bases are TGTGCCAGCACTCCTAGCGGGGTGAATGAGCAGTTCTTC. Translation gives CASTPSGVNEQFF.

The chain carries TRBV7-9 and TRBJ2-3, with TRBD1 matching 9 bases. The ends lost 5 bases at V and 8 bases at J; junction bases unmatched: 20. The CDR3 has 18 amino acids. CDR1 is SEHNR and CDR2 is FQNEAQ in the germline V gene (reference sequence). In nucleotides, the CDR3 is TGTGCCAGCAGCCCGACCACAGGGGGCAGTCACAGAAAGGGTACGCAGTATTTT. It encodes CASSPTTGGSHRKGTQYF.

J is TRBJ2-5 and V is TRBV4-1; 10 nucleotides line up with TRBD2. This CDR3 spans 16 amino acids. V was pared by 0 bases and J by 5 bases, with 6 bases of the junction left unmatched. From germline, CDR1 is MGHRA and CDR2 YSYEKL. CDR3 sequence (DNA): TGCGCCAGCAGCCAAGAAGGCTTAGCGGGGGGTGAGACCCAGTACTTC. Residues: CASSQEGLAGGETQYF.

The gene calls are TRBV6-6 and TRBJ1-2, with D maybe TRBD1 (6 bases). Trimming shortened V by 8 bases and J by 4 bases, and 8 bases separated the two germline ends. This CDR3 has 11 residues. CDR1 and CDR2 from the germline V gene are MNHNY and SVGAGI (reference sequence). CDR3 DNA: TGTGCCAGCCAGGGGAGCTATGGCTACACCTTC. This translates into CASQGSYGYTF.

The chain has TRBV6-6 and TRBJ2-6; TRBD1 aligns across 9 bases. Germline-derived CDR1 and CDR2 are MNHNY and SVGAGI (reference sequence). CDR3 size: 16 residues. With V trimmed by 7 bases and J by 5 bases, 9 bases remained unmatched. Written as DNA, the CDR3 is TGTGCCAGCACCAACGCGGGGACAGGGAGGGCCAACGTCCTGACTTTC. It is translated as CASTNAGTGRANVLTF.

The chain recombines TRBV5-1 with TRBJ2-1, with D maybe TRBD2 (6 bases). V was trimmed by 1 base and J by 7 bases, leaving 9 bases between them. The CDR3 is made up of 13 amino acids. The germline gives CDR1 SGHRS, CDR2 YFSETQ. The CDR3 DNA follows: TGCGCCAGCAGCTTGACGGAGGGAAATGAGCAGTTCTTC. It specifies CASSLTEGNEQFF.

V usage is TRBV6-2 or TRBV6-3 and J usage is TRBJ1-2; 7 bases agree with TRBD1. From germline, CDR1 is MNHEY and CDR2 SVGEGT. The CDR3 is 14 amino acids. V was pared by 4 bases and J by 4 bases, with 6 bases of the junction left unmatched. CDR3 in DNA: TGTGCCAGCAGTTTATCGACAGGGATCTATGGCTACACCTTC. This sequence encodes CASSLSTGIYGYTF.

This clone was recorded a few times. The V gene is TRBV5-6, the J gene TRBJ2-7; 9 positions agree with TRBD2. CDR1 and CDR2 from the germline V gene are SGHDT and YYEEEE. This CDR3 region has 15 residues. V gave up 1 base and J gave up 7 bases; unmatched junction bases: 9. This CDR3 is CASSLRGGRAREQYF. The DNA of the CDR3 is TGTGCCAGCAGCTTGCGGGGCGGGAGGGCCAGGGAGCAGTACTTC.

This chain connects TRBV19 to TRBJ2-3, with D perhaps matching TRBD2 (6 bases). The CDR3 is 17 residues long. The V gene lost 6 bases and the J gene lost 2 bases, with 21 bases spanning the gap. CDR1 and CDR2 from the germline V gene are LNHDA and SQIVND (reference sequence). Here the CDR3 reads CASRPPPGLRLTDTQYF. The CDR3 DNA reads TGTGCCAGTAGGCCCCCCCCGGGACTTCGGCTCACAGATACGCAGTATTTT.

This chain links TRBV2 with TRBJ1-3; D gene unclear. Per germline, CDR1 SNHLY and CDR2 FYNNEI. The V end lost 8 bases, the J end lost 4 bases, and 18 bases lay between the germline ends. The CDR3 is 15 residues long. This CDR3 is CASGRGGAGGNTIYF. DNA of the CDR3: TGTGCCAGCGGACGAGGAGGCGCGGGGGGAAACACCATATATTTT.

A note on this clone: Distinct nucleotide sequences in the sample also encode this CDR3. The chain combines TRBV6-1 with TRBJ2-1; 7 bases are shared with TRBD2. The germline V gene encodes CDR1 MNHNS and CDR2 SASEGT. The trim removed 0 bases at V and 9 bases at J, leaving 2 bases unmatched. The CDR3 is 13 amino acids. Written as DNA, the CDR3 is TGTGCCAGCAGTGAAGCTGGACTAGGTGAGCAGTTCTTC. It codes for CASSEAGLGEQFF.